The TCR beta chain described here comes from a study of blood T cell repertoires in COVID-19. Study-level information: There were acute and convalescent COVID-19 samples, and they came from the United States, Italy and Spain. Nucleic acid was either cDNA or gDNA, and it came from T cells, B-cell-depleted T cells, or PBMCs.

Germline V gene data show CDR1 as MNHEY and CDR2 as SMNVEV (reference sequence). After removal of 4 bases from V and 10 bases from J, the junction contained 3 bases not matched to a gene. The CDR3 is 11 amino acids. The authors' processing: Counts of nucleated cells, estimated from reference gene primer amplification, were obtained. The repertoire was sequenced with immunoSEQ multiplex PCR; TCRdb's copy has only in-frame clones and lacks some. V and J calls and clone size follow that table, whereas D and trimming were derived from the DNA. The table has roughly 570,000 clones, roughly 91% seen once; the top ten hold less than 9.5%. Seattle patients were enrolled while actively infected and followed longitudinally.

Sequencing was carried out using peripheral blood. The sequence derives from a woman in her 50s with COVID-19, enrolled during active disease. The chain recombines TRBV27 with TRBJ1-1; TRBD1 agrees at 7 bases. The DNA of the CDR3 is TGTGCCAGCAGTTCCCGACAGGGAGCTTTCTTT. It yields the protein CASSSRQGAFF.